This TCR beta chain was obtained from a study of cytomegalovirus exposure and HLA in healthy donors. Study information: Researchers previously reported finding fewer than 140 million unique TCR beta sequences from 170 million or so T cells.

The donors gave bone marrow, and they were healthy. This CDR3 contains 14 residues. After removal of 4 bases from V and 6 bases from J, the junction contained 3 bases not matched to a gene. Germline V gene data show CDR1 as SGHRS and CDR2 as YFSETQ. PCR amplification relied on 60 Vbeta primers (plus 13 Jbeta primers). The protocol was immunoSEQ multiplex PCR, while the TCRdb copy is restricted to in-frame clones and leaves out a portion. The sample consists of roughly 180,000 clones, over 65% of them appearing once. The receptor was isolated from a man younger than 35 in good health and CMV-seronegative. Sample: PBMCs. The rearrangement links TRBV5-1 to TRBJ1-6; 8 nucleotides match TRBD1. In DNA, the CDR3 is TGCGCCAGCAGCCCGGACAGGGTTAATTCACCCCTCCACTTT. Protein: CASSPDRVNSPLHF.